A single sample is the source of the 29 T cell receptor beta chains below, sequenced in a study of shared clonotypes between healthy human individuals. Data came from immunoSEQ multiplex PCR; TCRdb stores just in-frame clones and leaves some out. The sample includes over 1.5 million clones, 95% to 99% of them seen just once. Material: naive CD4+ T cells sorted from blood. The subset is: CD45RA+ positively selected. All receptors derive from a man aged 25 to 40 in good health.

The chain has TRBV9 and TRBJ2-5; no firm D call. The germline V gene encodes CDR1 SGDLS and CDR2 YYNGEE. There are 17 residues in the CDR3. Trimming pared 0 bases from V and 0 bases from J, leaving 15 bases between. The CDR3 nucleotides read TGTGCCAGCAGCGTAGGTAGGGTGCAGACCCACCAAGAGACCCAGTACTTC. This gives the protein CASSVGRVQTHQETQYF. The complete variable domain, with remaining parts taken from reference TRBV9 and TRBJ2-5, reads DSGVTQTPKHLITATGQRVTLRCSPRSGDLSVYWYQQSLDQGLQFLIQYYNGEERAKGNILERFSAQQFPDLHSELNLSSLELGDSALYFCASSVGRVQTHQETQYFGPGTRLLVL.

The rearrangement uses TRBV29-1 and TRBJ1-1, with TRBD1 as a possible D gene (5 bases). The germline V and J ends were trimmed by 8 bases and 10 bases, with 17 bases remaining between them. Germline CDR1 is SQVTM and CDR2 is ANQGSEA. The CDR3 spans 11 residues. CDR3 DNA: TGCAGCTATGACAGAACCTCGGCAGCTTTCTTT. This encodes CSYDRTSAAFF.

The genes are TRBV9 and TRBJ1-1; possibly TRBD1 for D (6 bases). V lost 0 bases and J lost 5, with 8 bases in between. CDR3 size: 13 residues. CDR1 and CDR2 (germline): SGDLS, YYNGEE. The CDR3 loop reads CASSVEDRTEAFF. CDR3 DNA: TGTGCCAGCAGCGTAGAGGACAGAACTGAAGCTTTCTTT. Complete variable domain (other parts from reference TRBV9 and TRBJ1-1): DSGVTQTPKHLITATGQRVTLRCSPRSGDLSVYWYQQSLDQGLQFLIQYYNGEERAKGNILERFSAQQFPDLHSELNLSSLELGDSALYFCASSVEDRTEAFFGQGTRLTVV.

This clone occurred once. V usage is TRBV5-1 and J usage is TRBJ2-3; TRBD2 matches 8 bases. CDR1 SGHRS and CDR2 YFSETQ come from the germline V gene. The V segment lost 0 bases and the J segment 0 bases; nucleotides outside the gene matches: 6. This CDR3 is 17 amino acids long. The CDR3 DNA reads TGCGCCAGCAGCTTGGTTGGGTCTAGCGGGAGCACAGATACGCAGTATTTT. Amino acids: CASSLVGSSGSTDTQYF.

V and J are TRBV5-1 and TRBJ2-7, with D unclear. V was shortened by 1 base and J by 2 bases, with 7 bases between the two germline ends. Germline CDR1 reads SGHRS; CDR2 reads YFSETQ. This CDR3 has 13 residues. The CDR3 sequence: CASSLPETYEQYF. DNA of the CDR3: TGCGCCAGCAGCTTGCCAGAAACCTACGAGCAGTACTTC.

Comments on this clone: The sample contains more than one DNA sequence encoding this CDR3. The CDR3 DNA reads as TGTGCCAGCAGTGAGAGGACAGGGGAGCAGCCCCAGCATTTT. Its translation is CASSERTGEQPQHF. The rearrangement links TRBV2 to TRBJ1-5; 9 bases line up with TRBD1. There are 14 residues in the CDR3. Germline V gives CDR1 SNHLY, CDR2 FYNNEI. The junction had 4 bases not matched to a gene; V was cut back by 3 bases and J by 7 bases.

The chain employs TRBV27 and TRBJ2-7; 10 bases match TRBD2. This CDR3 region has 16 residues. Germline loops: CDR1 MNHEY, CDR2 SMNVEV (reference sequence). Trimming removed 0 bases from V and 3 bases from J; junction bases left unmatched: 5. The CDR3 DNA reads as TGTGCCAGCAGTTTATCCGCTAGCGGGAGATTCTACGAGCAGTACTTC. It specifies CASSLSASGRFYEQYF.

The V gene is TRBV28, the J gene TRBJ2-3; D is unresolved. The CDR3 runs to 15 residues. CDR1 and CDR2 (germline): MDHEN, SYDVKM. Trimming stripped 2 bases from V and 1 base from J, with 10 bases between. The CDR3 protein is CASSLASPGTDTQYF. In nucleotides, the CDR3 is TGTGCCAGCAGTTTAGCATCCCCTGGCACAGATACGCAGTATTTT. The full variable domain, rest sourced from reference TRBV28 and TRBJ2-3, is DVKVTQSSRYLVKRTGEKVFLECVQDMDHENMFWYRQDPGLGLRLIYFSYDVKMKEKGDIPEGYSVSREKKERFSLILESASTNQTSMYLCASSLASPGTDTQYFGPGTRLTVL.

The V gene is TRBV5-6, the J gene TRBJ2-4; D is tentatively TRBD1 or TRBD2 (5 bases each). Trimming shortened V by 0 bases and J by 1 base, and 8 bases separated the two germline ends. This CDR3 contains 15 residues. Germline V CDR1 and CDR2: SGHDT, YYEEEE. CDR3 region: CASSLEGTAKNIQYF. The CDR3 region has the DNA TGTGCCAGCAGCTTGGAGGGGACGGCCAAAAACATTCAGTACTTC. The variable domain in full, completed from reference TRBV5-6 and TRBJ2-4, reads DAGVTQSPTHLIKTRGQQVTLRCSPKSGHDTVSWYQQALGQGPQFIFQYYEEEERQRGNFPDRFSGHQFPNYSSELNVNALLLGDSALYLCASSLEGTAKNIQYFGAGTRLSVL.

The chain recombines TRBV6-5 with TRBJ2-3, with 7 nucleotides matching TRBD1. With V trimmed by 5 bases and J by 6 bases, 2 bases remained unmatched. Per germline, CDR1 MNHEY and CDR2 SVGAGI. The CDR3 is 12 residues long. The CDR3, as DNA: TGTGCCAGCAGTACGGACAGGGATACGCAGTATTTT. Protein product: CASSTDRDTQYF.

This chain uses TRBV4-1 with TRBJ1-1; D unresolved. Germline V gene sequence: CDR1 MGHRA, CDR2 YSYEKL. The CDR3 spans 15 residues. Deletions cut 1 base from V and 0 bases from J, with 9 bases between. The CDR3 DNA is TGCGCCAGCAGCCAAGTCCGGAGCATGAACACTGAAGCTTTCTTT. Translating it yields CASSQVRSMNTEAFF.

This rearrangement joins TRBV28 to TRBJ2-3; 9 bases are shared with TRBD2. The CDR3 is 15 amino acids. The junction had 7 bases not matched to a gene; V was cut back by 6 bases and J by 3 bases. Germline CDR1 reads MDHEN; CDR2 reads SYDVKM. In nucleotides, the CDR3 is TGTGCCAGCAGCCCCAGCGGGAGGAGGACAGATACGCAGTATTTT. Its protein is CASSPSGRRTDTQYF.

The genes are TRBV2 and TRBJ2-5, with D maybe TRBD2 (5 bases). V lost 4 bases, J lost 2 bases, and 8 bases lay in between. Germline V gives CDR1 SNHLY, CDR2 FYNNEI. This CDR3 contains 13 residues. The CDR3, as DNA: TGTGCCAGCAGTGGAGGGAATCAAGAGACCCAGTACTTC. Translating gives CASSGGNQETQYF.

Turning to this clone: The same CDR3 can be traced to other DNA sequences in this sample. The chain is built from TRBV7-2 and TRBJ1-5; 7 bases align to TRBD1. CDR1 is SGHTA and CDR2 is FQGNSA in the germline V gene. The CDR3 sequence is 14 residues long. V lost 5 bases and J lost 3; bases outside the gene matches: 4. For the CDR3, the DNA is TGTGCCAGCAGCCCAGACAGGGTCAATCAGCCCCAGCATTTT. This encodes CASSPDRVNQPQHF.

The V gene is TRBV9, the J gene TRBJ2-2; 8 bases align to TRBD2. The CDR3 is 13 amino acids. Looked up from germline, CDR1 is SGDLS and CDR2 is YYNGEE. Losses at the gene ends were 8 bases for V and 5 bases for J; bases not matched to a gene: 5. CDR3 sequence: CASRREDTGELFF. In DNA, the CDR3 is TGTGCCAGTCGGCGGGAGGATACCGGGGAGCTGTTTTTT.

The chain is built from TRBV19 and TRBJ2-5; 10 bases fit TRBD2. The CDR3 totals 16 residues. CDR1 LNHDA and CDR2 SQIVND come from the germline V gene (reference sequence). The V gene end was trimmed by 5 bases and the J gene end by 4 bases; junction bases not matched to a gene: 10. CDR3 loop: CASSPTLAGGGETQYF. DNA for the CDR3: TGTGCCAGTAGTCCCACCTTAGCGGGAGGCGGAGAGACCCAGTACTTC.

This clone showed up just once. This chain connects TRBV15 to TRBJ2-7; D perhaps matches TRBD2 (5 bases). Germline V gene data show CDR1 as LNHNV and CDR2 as YYDKDF (reference sequence). CDR3 length equals 14 residues. Trimming took off 1 base at V and 1 base at J, with 8 bases between the two ends. The CDR3 reads CATSRARESYEQYF. The CDR3, as DNA: TGTGCCACCAGCAGAGCTAGGGAGTCCTACGAGCAGTACTTC.

Of note for this clone: The same CDR3 can be traced to other DNA sequences in this sample. The chain combines TRBV7-9 with TRBJ1-5; D is unclear. V was pared by 0 bases and J by 0 bases, with 6 bases between. The CDR3 totals 15 residues. Germline V gives CDR1 SEHNR, CDR2 FQNEAQ (reference sequence). CDR3 DNA: TGTGCCAGCAGCTTAGCCGGGAGTAGCAATCAGCCCCAGCATTTT. This gives the protein CASSLAGSSNQPQHF.

The chain carries TRBV19 and TRBJ1-1; 8 bases fit TRBD1. Germline assignment: CDR1 LNHDA and CDR2 SQIVND (reference sequence). The CDR3 consists of 14 residues. The junction had 3 bases not matched to a gene; V was cut back by 5 bases and J by 1 base. CDR3 in DNA: TGTGCCAGTAGTGCCGACAGGGGGAACACTGAAGCTTTCTTT. Amino acid sequence: CASSADRGNTEAFF.

The chain combines TRBV6-6 with TRBJ1-1; D remains ambiguous. The ends were cut back, 4 bases at V and 6 bases at J, with 9 bases in the middle. CDR3 length equals 12 residues. Germline values: CDR1 MNHNY, CDR2 SVGAGI (reference sequence). The CDR3 DNA sequence: TGTGCCAGCAGTTGGACCCTATCTGAAGCTTTCTTT. It codes for CASSWTLSEAFF.

The rearrangement links TRBV27 to TRBJ2-7, with D perhaps TRBD1 or TRBD2 (5 bases each). V was shortened by 5 bases and J by 0 bases, with 20 bases between the two germline ends. CDR1 is MNHEY, CDR2 SMNVEV, per germline (reference sequence). The CDR3 consists of 17 residues. The CDR3 spells CASSPLLGDGSSYEQYF. The CDR3 DNA sequence: TGTGCCAGCAGTCCCCTCCTCGGGGACGGAAGCTCCTACGAGCAGTACTTC.

The chain links TRBV28 to TRBJ1-5; TRBD1 aligns across 7 bases. J was trimmed by 0 bases and V by 5 bases; bases with no gene match: 4. This CDR3 is 15 amino acids long. Germline CDR1 is MDHEN and CDR2 is SYDVKM. CDR3 DNA: TGTGCCAGCAGTGGGACAGATTATAGCAATCAGCCCCAGCATTTT. It yields the protein CASSGTDYSNQPQHF.

This rearrangement joins TRBV7-3 to TRBJ2-7, with 8 bases identical to TRBD1. Germline CDR1 SGHTA, CDR2 FQGTGA. V dropped 3 bases and J dropped 5; count of bases not matched to a gene: 9. The CDR3 runs to 15 residues. The CDR3 DNA reads as TGTGCCAGCAGCTTCGCAACAGGGGGTCAGCACGAGCAGTACTTC. Translating gives CASSFATGGQHEQYF. Drawing the rest from reference TRBV7-3 and TRBJ2-7, the complete variable domain is GAGVSQTPSNKVTEKGKYVELRCDPISGHTALYWYRQSLGQGPEFLIYFQGTGAADDSGLPNDRFFAVRPEGSVSTLKIQRTERGDSAVYLCASSFATGGQHEQYFGPGTRLTVT.

The V and J genes are TRBV6-1 and TRBJ2-7; D gene ambiguous. V lost 4 bases to trimming and J lost 4 bases, with 20 bases between them. Germline CDR1 MNHNS, CDR2 SASEGT. The CDR3 is 16 amino acids. CDR3 protein: CASSASPAGQPYEQYF. CDR3 nucleotide sequence: TGTGCCAGCAGTGCTTCTCCAGCCGGGCAGCCATACGAGCAGTACTTC.

This clone was counted once. J is TRBJ1-5 and V is TRBV10-1, with D unresolved. This CDR3 region has 13 residues. From germline, CDR1 is WNHNN and CDR2 SYGVQD (reference sequence). V lost 2 bases and J lost 3, with 5 bases in between. The CDR3, as DNA: TGCGCCAGCAGTGAGAACCTCAATCAGCCCCAGCATTTT. Translating gives CASSENLNQPQHF.

The chain has TRBV19 and TRBJ2-1; 9 bases map to TRBD2. Unmatched junction bases numbered 14, after V lost 4 bases and J lost 1 base. Germline CDR1 reads LNHDA; CDR2 reads SQIVND (reference sequence). The CDR3 is 19 residues long. DNA of the CDR3: TGTGCCAGTAGTAAAGACGGGACTAGCCTGAGTTTATCCTACAATGAGCAGTTCTTC. Its protein is CASSKDGTSLSLSYNEQFF.

V usage is TRBV27 and J usage is TRBJ2-5, with a weak D call TRBD2 (6 bases). This CDR3 comprises 13 residues. Trimming pared 6 bases from V and 5 bases from J, leaving 13 bases between. The V gene's germline CDR1 is MNHEY and CDR2 SMNVEV (reference sequence). This CDR3 is CASSGSSRETQYF. As DNA, the CDR3 is TGTGCCAGCAGCGGGAGTTCGAGGGAGACCCAGTACTTC.

This clone was counted once. This chain links TRBV6-1 with TRBJ1-1; perhaps TRBD1 as D (5 bases). This CDR3 has 14 amino acids. Germline loops: CDR1 MNHNS, CDR2 SASEGT. The germline V and J ends were trimmed by 6 bases and 0 bases, with 11 bases remaining between them. The chain's CDR3 is CASRVQVLNTEAFF. CDR3 DNA: TGTGCCAGCAGGGTACAGGTTCTGAACACTGAAGCTTTCTTT.

The chain employs TRBV7-9 and TRBJ2-1, with D possibly being TRBD2 (6 bases). This CDR3 comprises 14 residues. V was pared by 3 bases and J by 4 bases, with 10 bases between. Germline CDR1 is SEHNR and CDR2 is FQNEAQ (reference sequence). For the CDR3, the DNA is TGTGCCAGCAGCTTCGCGGGGCCTTACAATGAGCAGTTCTTC. It yields the protein CASSFAGPYNEQFF.